This record covers a single TCR beta chain. The sample comes from a study of blood T cell repertoires in COVID-19. Whole-study context: COVID-19 samples from acute and convalescent phases originated in the United States, Italy and Spain.

The germline CDR1 and CDR2 sequences are LGHNA and YSLEER. The CDR3 is 15 amino acids. V trimming: 1 base; J trimming: 5 bases; junction bases outside the gene matches: 7. The method was immunoSEQ multiplex PCR; TCRdb's version includes in-frame clones alone and lacks a portion of them. The table lists 130,000 or so clones, approximately 85% of them singletons. The genes are TRBV4-3 and TRBJ1-2; 7 bases are a match to TRBD1. This clonotype was obtained from a human donor in a cohort sampled during active COVID-19. Input material: peripheral blood. This chain's CDR3 is CASSQAVGTAYGYTF. CDR3 DNA: TGCGCCAGCAGCCAAGCCGTCGGGACAGCGTATGGCTACACCTTC.